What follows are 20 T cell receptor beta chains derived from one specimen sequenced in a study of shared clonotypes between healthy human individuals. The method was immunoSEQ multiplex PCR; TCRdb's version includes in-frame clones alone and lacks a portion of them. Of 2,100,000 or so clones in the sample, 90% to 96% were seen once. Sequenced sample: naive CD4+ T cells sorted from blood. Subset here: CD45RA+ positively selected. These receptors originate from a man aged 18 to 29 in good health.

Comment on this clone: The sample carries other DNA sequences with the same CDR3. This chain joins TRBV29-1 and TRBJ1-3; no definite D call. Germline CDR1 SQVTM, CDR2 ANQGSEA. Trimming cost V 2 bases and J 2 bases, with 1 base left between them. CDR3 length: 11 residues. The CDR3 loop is CSVETGNTIYF. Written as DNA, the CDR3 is TGCAGCGTTGAAACTGGAAACACCATATATTTT. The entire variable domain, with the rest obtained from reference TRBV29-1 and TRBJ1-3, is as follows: SAVISQKPSRDICQRGTSLTIQCQVDSQVTMMFWYRQQPGQSLTLIATANQGSEATYESGFVIDKFPISRPNLTFSTLTVSNMSPEDSSIYLCSVETGNTIYFGEGSWLTVV.

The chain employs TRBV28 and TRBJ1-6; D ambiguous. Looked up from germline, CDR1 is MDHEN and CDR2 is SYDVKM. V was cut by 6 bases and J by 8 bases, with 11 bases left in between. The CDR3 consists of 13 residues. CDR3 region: CASRSRPDSPLHF. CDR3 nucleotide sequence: TGTGCCAGCAGATCCCGACCGGATTCACCCCTCCACTTT.

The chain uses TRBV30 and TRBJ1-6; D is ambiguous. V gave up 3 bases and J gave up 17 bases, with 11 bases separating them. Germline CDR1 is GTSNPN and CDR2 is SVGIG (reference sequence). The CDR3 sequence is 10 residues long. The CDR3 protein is CAWRGHSVHF. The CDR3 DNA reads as TGTGCCTGGAGAGGCCACTCGGTCCACTTT.

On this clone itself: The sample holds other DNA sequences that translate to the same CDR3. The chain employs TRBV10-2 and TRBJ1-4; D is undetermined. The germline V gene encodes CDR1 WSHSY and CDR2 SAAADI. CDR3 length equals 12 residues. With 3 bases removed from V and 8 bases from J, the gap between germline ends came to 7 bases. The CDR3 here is CASSEGREKLFF. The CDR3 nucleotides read TGCGCCAGCAGTGAAGGGAGGGAAAAACTGTTTTTT.

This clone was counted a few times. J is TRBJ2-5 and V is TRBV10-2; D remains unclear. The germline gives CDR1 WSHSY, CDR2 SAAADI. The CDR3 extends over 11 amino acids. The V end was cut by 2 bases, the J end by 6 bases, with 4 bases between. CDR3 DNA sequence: TGCGCCAGCAGTGAGAGAAAGACCCAGTACTTC. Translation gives CASSERKTQYF.

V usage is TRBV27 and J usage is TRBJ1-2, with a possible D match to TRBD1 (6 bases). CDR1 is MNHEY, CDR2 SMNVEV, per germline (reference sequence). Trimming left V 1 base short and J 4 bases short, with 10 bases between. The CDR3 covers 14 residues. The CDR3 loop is CASSLWGQPYGYTF. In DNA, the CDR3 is TGTGCCAGCAGTTTATGGGGGCAGCCCTATGGCTACACCTTC.

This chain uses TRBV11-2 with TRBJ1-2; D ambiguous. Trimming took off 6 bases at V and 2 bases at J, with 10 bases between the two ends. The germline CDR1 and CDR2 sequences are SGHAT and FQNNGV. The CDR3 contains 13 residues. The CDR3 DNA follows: TGTGCCAGCAGTCGTCAGACCAACTATGGCTACACCTTC. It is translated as CASSRQTNYGYTF.

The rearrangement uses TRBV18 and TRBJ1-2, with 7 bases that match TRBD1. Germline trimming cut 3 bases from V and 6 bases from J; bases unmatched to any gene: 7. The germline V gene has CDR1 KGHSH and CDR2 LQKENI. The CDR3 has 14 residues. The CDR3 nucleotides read TGTGCCAGCTCACCTTTACAGGGGTCGGATGGCTACACCTTC. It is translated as CASSPLQGSDGYTF.

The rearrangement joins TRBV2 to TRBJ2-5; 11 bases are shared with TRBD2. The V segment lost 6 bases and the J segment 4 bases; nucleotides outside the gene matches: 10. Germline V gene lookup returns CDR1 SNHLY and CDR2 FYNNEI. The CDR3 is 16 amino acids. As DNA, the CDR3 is TGTGCCAGCAGAAGAAATAGCGGGGGGGCCGCAGAGACCCAGTACTTC. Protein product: CASRRNSGGAAETQYF. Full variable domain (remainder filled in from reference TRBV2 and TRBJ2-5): EPEVTQTPSHQVTQMGQEVILRCVPISNHLYFYWYRQILGQKVEFLVSFYNNEISEKSEIFDDQFSVERPDGSNFTLKIRSTKLEDSAMYFCASRRNSGGAAETQYFGPGTRLLVL.

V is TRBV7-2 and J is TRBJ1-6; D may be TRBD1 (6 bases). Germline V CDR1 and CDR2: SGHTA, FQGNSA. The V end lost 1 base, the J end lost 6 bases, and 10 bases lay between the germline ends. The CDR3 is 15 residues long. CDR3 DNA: TGTGCCAGCAGCTTAGTTCCAGGGGCTAATTCACCCCTCCACTTT. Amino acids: CASSLVPGANSPLHF.

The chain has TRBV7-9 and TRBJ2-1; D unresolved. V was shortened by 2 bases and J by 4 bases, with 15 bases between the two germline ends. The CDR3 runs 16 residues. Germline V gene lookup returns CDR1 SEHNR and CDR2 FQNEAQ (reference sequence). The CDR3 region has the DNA TGTGCCAGCAGCTTACAGTATCTCCAGACATACAATGAGCAGTTCTTC. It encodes CASSLQYLQTYNEQFF.

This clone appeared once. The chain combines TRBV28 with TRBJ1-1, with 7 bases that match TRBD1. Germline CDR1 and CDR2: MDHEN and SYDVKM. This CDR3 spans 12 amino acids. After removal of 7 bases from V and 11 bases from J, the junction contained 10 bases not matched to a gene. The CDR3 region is CASKPRDRDAFF. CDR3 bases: TGTGCCAGCAAACCACGAGACAGGGACGCTTTCTTT.

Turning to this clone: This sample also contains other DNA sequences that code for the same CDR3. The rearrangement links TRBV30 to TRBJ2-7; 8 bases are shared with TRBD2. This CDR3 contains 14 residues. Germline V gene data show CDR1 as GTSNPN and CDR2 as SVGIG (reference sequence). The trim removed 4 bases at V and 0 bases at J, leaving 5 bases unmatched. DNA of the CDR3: TGTGCCTGGACCTCGGGGGGGAGCTCCTACGAGCAGTACTTC. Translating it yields CAWTSGGSSYEQYF.

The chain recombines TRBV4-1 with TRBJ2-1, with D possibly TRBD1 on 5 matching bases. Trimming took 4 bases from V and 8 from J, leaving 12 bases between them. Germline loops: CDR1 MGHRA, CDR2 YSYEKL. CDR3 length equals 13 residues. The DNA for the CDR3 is TGCGCCAGCAGCCTAGGGGCTTCGGATGAGCAGTTCTTC. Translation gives CASSLGASDEQFF.

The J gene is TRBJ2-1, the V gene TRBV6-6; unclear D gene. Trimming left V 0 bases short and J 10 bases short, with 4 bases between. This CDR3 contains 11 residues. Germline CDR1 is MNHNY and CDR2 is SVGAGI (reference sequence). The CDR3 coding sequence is TGTGCCAGCAGTTACTCGTTCGAGCAGTTCTTC. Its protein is CASSYSFEQFF.

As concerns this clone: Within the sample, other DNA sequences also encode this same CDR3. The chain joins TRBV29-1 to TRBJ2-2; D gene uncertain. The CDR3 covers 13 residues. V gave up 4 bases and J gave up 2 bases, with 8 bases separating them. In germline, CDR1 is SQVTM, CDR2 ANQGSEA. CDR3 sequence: CSVGTLNTGELFF. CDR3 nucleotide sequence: TGCAGCGTTGGTACACTTAACACCGGGGAGCTGTTTTTT.

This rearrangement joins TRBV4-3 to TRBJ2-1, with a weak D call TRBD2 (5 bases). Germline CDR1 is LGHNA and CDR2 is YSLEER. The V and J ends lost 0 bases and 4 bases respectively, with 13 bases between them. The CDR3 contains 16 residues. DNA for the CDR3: TGCGCCAGCAGCCAAGATCTTAGGACTTCTTACAATGAGCAGTTCTTC. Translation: CASSQDLRTSYNEQFF.

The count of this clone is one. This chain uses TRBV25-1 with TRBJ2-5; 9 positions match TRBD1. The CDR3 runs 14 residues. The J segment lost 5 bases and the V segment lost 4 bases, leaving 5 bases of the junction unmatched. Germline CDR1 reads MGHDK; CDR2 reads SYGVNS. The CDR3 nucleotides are TGTGCCAGCAGTGCAGGGACAGGGCGCGAGACCCAGTACTTC. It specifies CASSAGTGRETQYF.

CDR3 bases: TGCGCCAGCAGCCAAGATCCAGCGGGAGGCAATGAGCAGTTCTTC. It yields the protein CASSQDPAGGNEQFF. V and J are TRBV4-1 and TRBJ2-1; 9 bases line up with TRBD2. The ends lost 0 bases at V and 6 bases at J; junction bases unmatched: 3. CDR1 is MGHRA, CDR2 YSYEKL, per germline. This CDR3 has 15 residues.

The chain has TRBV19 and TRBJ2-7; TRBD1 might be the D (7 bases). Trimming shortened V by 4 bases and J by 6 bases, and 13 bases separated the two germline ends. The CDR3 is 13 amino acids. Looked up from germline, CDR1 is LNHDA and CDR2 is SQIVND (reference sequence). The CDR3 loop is CASSKYRGGEQYF. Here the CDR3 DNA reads TGTGCCAGTAGTAAGTACAGGGGAGGCGAGCAGTACTTC.